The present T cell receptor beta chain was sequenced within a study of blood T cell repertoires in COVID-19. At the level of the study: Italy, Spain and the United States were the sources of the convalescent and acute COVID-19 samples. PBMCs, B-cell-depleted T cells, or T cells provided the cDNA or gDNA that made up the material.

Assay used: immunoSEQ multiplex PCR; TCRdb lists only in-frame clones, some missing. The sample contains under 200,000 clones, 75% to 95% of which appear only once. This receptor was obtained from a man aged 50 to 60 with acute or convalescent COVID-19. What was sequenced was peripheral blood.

CDR3 sequence reads: CASSRGQGSNQPQHF. Here the CDR3 DNA reads TGCGCCAGCAGCCGCGGACAGGGGAGCAATCAGCCCCAGCATTTT. The chain links TRBV4-1 to TRBJ1-5; TRBD1 matches at 9 bases. CDR1 and CDR2 from the germline V gene are MGHRA and YSYEKL. This CDR3 region has 15 residues. J gave up 1 base and V 4 bases, and 2 bases lay outside the gene matches.